In this sample, the clone carrying this TCR beta chain turned up a few times. Its antigen is unidentified. The data were taken from a study of CD8 T cells in ankylosing spondylitis. Regarding the study as a whole: Disease-linked clones reportedly showed significant enrichment in matched ankylosing spondylitis synovial fluid.

Via MiXCR, TCRdb re-called the 5' RACE reads, giving one row per CDR3 protein. Here the sample spans about 340,000 distinct CDR3 sequences, around 15% being singletons. The CDR3 loop spans 15 amino acids. V was trimmed by 0 bases and J by 7 bases, leaving 14 bases between them. Germline CDR1 SGHRS, CDR2 YFSETQ. The clonotype comes from a male donor with ankylosing spondylitis or in good health (not recorded which). Sequencing used blood, either unsorted or a sorted T cell fraction (not recorded which). The J gene is TRBJ1-5, the V gene TRBV5-1, with D tentatively TRBD1 (6 bases). CDR3 sequence reads: CASSLEAGERQPQHF. The CDR3 region has the DNA TGCGCCAGCAGCTTGGAGGCAGGGGAACGACAGCCCCAGCATTTT.